This TCR beta chain was obtained from a study of control samples from healthy donors and cancer patients. Trimming removed 4 bases at V and 3 bases at J, with 7 bases between. The CDR3 has 14 residues. Germline-derived CDR1 and CDR2 are SNHLY and FYNNEI. Method: immunoSEQ multiplex PCR; TCRdb's copy keeps in-frame clones and lacks some. The data contain about 120,000 clones, more than 80% of them seen just once; the ten biggest clones take up roughly 40%. This receptor was obtained from a middle-aged man in good health. The chain is built from TRBV2 and TRBJ1-6; D not certain. What was sequenced was blood. DNA of the CDR3: TGTGCCAGCAGTGTGGAGTTCTATAATTCACCCCTCCACTTT. Translated: CASSVEFYNSPLHF.